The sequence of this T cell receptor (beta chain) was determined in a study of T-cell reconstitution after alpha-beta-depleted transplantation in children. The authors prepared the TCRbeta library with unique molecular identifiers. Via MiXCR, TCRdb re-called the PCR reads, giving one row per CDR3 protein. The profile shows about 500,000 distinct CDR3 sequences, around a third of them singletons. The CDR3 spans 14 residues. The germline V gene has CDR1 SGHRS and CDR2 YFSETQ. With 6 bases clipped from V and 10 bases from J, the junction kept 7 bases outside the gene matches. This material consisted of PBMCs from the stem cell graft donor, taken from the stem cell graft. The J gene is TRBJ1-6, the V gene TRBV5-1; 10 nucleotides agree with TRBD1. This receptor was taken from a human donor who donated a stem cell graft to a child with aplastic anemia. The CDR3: CASTIGTGVSPLHF. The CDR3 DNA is TGCGCCAGCACCATCGGGACAGGGGTGTCACCCCTCCACTTT.